One sample yielded the 10 T cell receptor beta chains listed below, sequenced in a study of Graves' ophthalmopathy and Graves' hyperthyroidism. CDR3 regions of TCR beta were amplified from RNA transcripts. Amplification began with first-round RT-PCR using HTBI primers, then second-round multiplex PCR was performed. TCRdb re-analysed the multiplex PCR reads in MiXCR, keeping a single row per CDR3 protein. Among hundreds of thousands of distinct CDR3 sequences listed, just over 40% were seen once. Source material: peripheral blood. These receptors came from an adult man with Graves' ophthalmopathy.

This clonotype was picked up one time. At one boundary the junction diverges from the germline segment, which might be a read error. The chain combines TRBV7-2 with TRBJ2-7; 8 bases line up with TRBD1. Germline CDR1 is SGHTA and CDR2 is FQGNSA. The CDR3 is 15 amino acids. The CDR3 coding sequence is TGCGCCAGCAGCCAAGACTCGGACAGGGCCTACGGGCAGTACTTC. Protein product: CASSQDSDRAYGQYF.

This clonotype was found a few times. This chain uses TRBV30 with TRBJ1-5; no firm D call. From germline, CDR1 is GTSNPN and CDR2 SVGIG (reference sequence). CDR3 length equals 13 residues. Trimming removed 3 bases from V and 5 bases from J, with 11 bases in between. This CDR3 reads CAWSDGRDQPQHF. The CDR3 nucleotides are TGTGCCTGGAGCGACGGACGGGATCAGCCCCAGCATTTT.

With respect to this clonotype: Possible read error: a much larger clone is one base away. J is TRBJ1-2 and V is TRBV12-3 or TRBV12-4; D remains ambiguous. V shed 3 bases and J shed 8 bases, with 10 bases lying between them. The CDR3 consists of 12 residues. The CDR3 here is CASSFTVEGYTF. The CDR3 coding sequence is TGTGCCAGCAGTTTCACTGTGGAAGGCTACACCTTC.

This chain links TRBV25-1 with TRBJ2-2, with D perhaps matching TRBD1 (6 bases). The CDR3 consists of 16 residues. From germline, CDR1 is MGHDK and CDR2 SYGVNS. Trimming left V 4 bases short and J 0 bases short, with 12 bases between. CDR3 nucleotides: TGTGCCAGCAGTGCTAGCCGGGACACGAACACCGGGGAGCTGTTTTTT. Protein: CASSASRDTNTGELFF.

In regard to this clonotype: An end of the junction does not agree with germline; a read error may underlie this. CDR3 sequence: CAGSGRQSEQYF. CDR3 sequence (DNA): TGTGCCGGCAGTGGCCGACAGAGCGAGCAGTACTTC. The chain joins TRBV12-3 or TRBV12-4 to TRBJ2-7, with D perhaps matching TRBD1 (5 bases). CDR3 size: 12 residues.

The rearrangement uses TRBV7-2 and TRBJ2-1; D assignment may be TRBD1 or TRBD2 (5 bases each). The germline V gene has CDR1 SGHTA and CDR2 FQGNSA. CDR3 length: 11 amino acids. Trimming removed 5 bases at V and 10 bases at J, with 9 bases between. The CDR3 protein is CASSLGTEQFF. CDR3 DNA: TGTGCCAGCAGCCTCGGGACGGAGCAGTTCTTC. The full variable domain, in which reference TRBV7-2 and TRBJ2-1 provide the parts outside the CDR3, is GAGVSQSPSNKVTEKGKDVELRCDPISGHTALYWYRQSLGQGLEFLIYFQGNSAPDKSGLPSDRFSAERTGGSVSTLTIQRTQQEDSAVYLCASSLGTEQFFGPGTRLTVL.

This chain joins TRBV28 and TRBJ1-2; D is undetermined. The CDR3 sequence is 13 residues long. V was pared by 5 bases and J by 3 bases, with 10 bases between. The germline V gene encodes CDR1 MDHEN and CDR2 SYDVKM. The CDR3 region has the DNA TGTGCCAGCAGTCAGTCAGGCCACTATGGCTACACCTTC. It is translated as CASSQSGHYGYTF.

The V call is TRBV7-6, the J call TRBJ2-3; TRBD1 matches at 10 bases. CDR3 length: 16 residues. Losses at the gene ends were 5 bases for V and 4 bases for J; bases not matched to a gene: 9. From germline, CDR1 is SGHVS and CDR2 FNYEAQ. Here the CDR3 reads CASSLDGQGGADTQYF. The CDR3, as DNA: TGTGCCAGCAGCCTCGACGGACAGGGGGGCGCAGATACGCAGTATTTT.

This clonotype has just a few counts. The chain links TRBV25-1 to TRBJ1-2, with 10 positions matching TRBD1. There are 13 residues in the CDR3. Germline CDR1 and CDR2: MGHDK and SYGVNS. V lost 8 bases, J lost 5 bases, and 5 bases stayed unmatched. CDR3: CASLGQGPYGYTF. In DNA form, the CDR3 reads TGTGCCAGCTTGGGACAGGGGCCGTATGGCTACACCTTC.

Remarks on this clonotype: Being one base from a much bigger clone, this may be a read error. This CDR3 is missing its conserved last phenylalanine or tryptophan, likely due to a read error. The chain joins TRBV7-2 to TRBJ2-5; no clear D. Germline V gives CDR1 SGHTA, CDR2 FQGNSA. Trimming shortened V by 7 bases and J by 1 base, and 25 bases separated the two germline ends. The CDR3 loop spans 18 amino acids. CDR3 sequence (DNA): TGTGCCAGCACCATCACCCGGAGACTGCAGTCGCTCCAAGAGACCCAGTACTTG. The encoded protein is CASTITRRLQSLQETQYL.